Each of the 7 T cell receptor beta chains below was sequenced from the same sample in a study of human T cells and chemical hapten exposure. Time point indicated: patch test 2, 6 weeks after DPC sensitization. Treatment reported: therapeutic diphenylcyclopropenone sensitization with weekly scalp DPC. TCRdb re-called the RACE reads through MiXCR, storing one row per CDR3 protein. The profile shows about 40,000 distinct CDR3 sequences, 3% to 3.5% of them singletons. The specimen was whole blood, collected in connection with sensitization to the hapten diphenylcyclopropenone (DPC). The origin of the receptors is a middle-aged man with alopecia areata. Some clones in this sample may be carry-over from other donors' samples.

This clonotype was picked up many times. The chain uses TRBV6-6 and TRBJ2-5; D is possibly TRBD1 (6 bases). The CDR3 has 12 amino acids. Germline CDR1 and CDR2: MNHNY and SVGAGI (reference sequence). The V and J ends lost 6 bases and 5 bases respectively, with 10 bases between them. The chain's CDR3 is CASRTGSETQYF. Here the CDR3 DNA reads TGTGCCAGCAGAACAGGGTCTGAGACCCAGTACTTC.

This clonotype was detected ten times or more. The chain combines TRBV6-2 or TRBV6-3 with TRBJ2-5; D perhaps matches TRBD2 (5 bases). The V gene lost 4 bases and the J gene lost 2 bases, with 14 bases spanning the gap. Germline-derived CDR1 and CDR2 are MNHEY and SVGEGT. This CDR3 has 15 residues. The CDR3 protein is CASSSPGLPQETQYF. CDR3 nucleotides: TGTGCCAGCAGTTCCCCGGGATTGCCACAAGAGACCCAGTACTTC.

This clonotype was counted at least ten times. The chain combines TRBV6-2 or TRBV6-3 with TRBJ2-7; 10 nucleotides match TRBD1. V trimming: 2 bases; J trimming: 4 bases; junction bases outside the gene matches: 5. Germline V CDR1 and CDR2: MNHEY, SVGEGT. The CDR3 extends over 15 amino acids. The CDR3 nucleotides read TGTGCCAGCAGTTACGGACAGGGGGGAGTATACGAGCAGTACTTC. As protein: CASSYGQGGVYEQYF.

This clonotype occurred many times. The chain uses TRBV12-3 or TRBV12-4 and TRBJ2-3; D call uncertain. The ends were cut back, 5 bases at V and 1 base at J, with 13 bases in the middle. The CDR3 covers 15 residues. The chain's CDR3 is CASSPARWGTDTQYF. CDR3 coding DNA: TGTGCCAGCAGTCCGGCACGGTGGGGCACAGATACGCAGTATTTT.

Ten or more counts support this clonotype. The chain has TRBV5-1 and TRBJ2-2; 10 positions agree with TRBD1. Looked up from germline, CDR1 is SGHRS and CDR2 is YFSETQ. This CDR3 contains 17 residues. J was trimmed by 2 bases and V by 6 bases; bases with no gene match: 10. CDR3 nucleotide sequence: TGCGCCAGCACGTCACTTCTGACAGGGGGCAACACCGGGGAGCTGTTTTTT. This gives the protein CASTSLLTGGNTGELFF.

This clonotype has only a few counts. J is TRBJ1-5 and V is TRBV27; tentative D call: TRBD1 (5 bases). The CDR3 consists of 14 residues. V dropped 3 bases and J dropped 8 bases, with 14 bases sitting between them. Germline V gene sequence: CDR1 MNHEY, CDR2 SMNVEV (reference sequence). Here the CDR3 DNA reads TGTGCCAGCAGTTTGGGGCAGACCTTTGAGCCCCAGCATTTT. Encoded protein: CASSLGQTFEPQHF.

This clonotype has a handful of counts. This chain links TRBV7-2 with TRBJ1-1; D is unclear. The germline CDR1 and CDR2 sequences are SGHTA and FQGNSA. Trimming pared 5 bases from V and 1 base from J, leaving 8 bases between. This CDR3 comprises 13 residues. CDR3 sequence reads: CASSPEGNTEAFF. Here the CDR3 DNA reads TGTGCCAGCAGCCCGGAAGGGAACACTGAAGCTTTCTTT.